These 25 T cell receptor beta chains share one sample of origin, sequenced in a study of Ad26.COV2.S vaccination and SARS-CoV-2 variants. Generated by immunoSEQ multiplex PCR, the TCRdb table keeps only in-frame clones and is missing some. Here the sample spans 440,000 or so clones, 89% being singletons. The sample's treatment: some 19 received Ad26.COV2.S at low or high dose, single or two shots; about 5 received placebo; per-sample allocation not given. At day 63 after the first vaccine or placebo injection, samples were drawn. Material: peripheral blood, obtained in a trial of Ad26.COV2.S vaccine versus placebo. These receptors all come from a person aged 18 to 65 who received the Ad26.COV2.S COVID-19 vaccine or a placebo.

CDR3 in amino acids: CASAGGRHTEAFF. CDR3 sequence (DNA): TGTGCCAGTGCCGGAGGAAGGCACACTGAAGCTTTCTTT. The rearrangement joins TRBV2 to TRBJ1-1; D call uncertain. Trimming stripped 9 bases from V and 3 bases from J, with 14 bases between. Germline CDR1 is SNHLY and CDR2 is FYNNEI. The CDR3 has 13 residues.

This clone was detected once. Here the CDR3 reads CASSLGRDTNIQYF. The CDR3 DNA is TGTGCCAGCAGCTTAGGAAGGGATACGAACATTCAGTACTTC. The V and J genes are TRBV7-6 and TRBJ2-4; unclear D gene. CDR1 and CDR2 from the germline V gene are SGHVS and FNYEAQ. The CDR3 spans 14 residues. V dropped 1 base and J dropped 7 bases, with 11 bases sitting between them.

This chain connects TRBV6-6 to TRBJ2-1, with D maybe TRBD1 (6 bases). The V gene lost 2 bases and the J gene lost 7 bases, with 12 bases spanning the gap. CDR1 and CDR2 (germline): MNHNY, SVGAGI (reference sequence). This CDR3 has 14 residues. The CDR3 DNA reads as TGTGCCAGCAGTTACGGGGGACAACGGAATGAGCAGTTCTTC. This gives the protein CASSYGGQRNEQFF.

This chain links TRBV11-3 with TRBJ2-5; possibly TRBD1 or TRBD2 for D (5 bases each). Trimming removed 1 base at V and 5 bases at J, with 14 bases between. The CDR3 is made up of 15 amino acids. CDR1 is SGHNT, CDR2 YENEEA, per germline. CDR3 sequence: CASSLGQGVPETQYF. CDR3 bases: TGTGCCAGCAGCTTAGGGCAGGGAGTTCCCGAGACCCAGTACTTC.

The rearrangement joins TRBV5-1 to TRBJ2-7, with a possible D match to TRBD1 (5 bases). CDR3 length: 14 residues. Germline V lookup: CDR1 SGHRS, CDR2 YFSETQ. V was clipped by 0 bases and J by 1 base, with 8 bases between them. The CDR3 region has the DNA TGCGCCAGCAGCTTGGGGCACAGGTCCTACGAGCAGTACTTC. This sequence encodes CASSLGHRSYEQYF.

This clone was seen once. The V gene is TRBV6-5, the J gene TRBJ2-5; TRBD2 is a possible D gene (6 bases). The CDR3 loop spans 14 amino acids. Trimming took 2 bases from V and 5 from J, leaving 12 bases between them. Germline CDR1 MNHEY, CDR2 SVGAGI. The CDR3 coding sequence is TGTGCCAGCAGTTACGGGGGACTGGGGGAGACCCAGTACTTC. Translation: CASSYGGLGETQYF.

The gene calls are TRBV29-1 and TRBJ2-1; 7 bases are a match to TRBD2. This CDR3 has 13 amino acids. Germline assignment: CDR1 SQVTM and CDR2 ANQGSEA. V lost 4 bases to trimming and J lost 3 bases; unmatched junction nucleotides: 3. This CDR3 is CSVGKRGYNEQFF. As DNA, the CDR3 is TGCAGCGTTGGTAAGCGGGGCTACAATGAGCAGTTCTTC.

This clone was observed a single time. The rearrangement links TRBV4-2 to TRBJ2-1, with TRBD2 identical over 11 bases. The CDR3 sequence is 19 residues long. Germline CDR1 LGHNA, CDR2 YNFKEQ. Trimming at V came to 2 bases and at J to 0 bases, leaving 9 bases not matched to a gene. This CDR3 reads CASSQPGTSGISSYNEQFF. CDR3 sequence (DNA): TGTGCCAGCAGCCAACCAGGGACTAGCGGTATCAGCTCCTACAATGAGCAGTTCTTC.

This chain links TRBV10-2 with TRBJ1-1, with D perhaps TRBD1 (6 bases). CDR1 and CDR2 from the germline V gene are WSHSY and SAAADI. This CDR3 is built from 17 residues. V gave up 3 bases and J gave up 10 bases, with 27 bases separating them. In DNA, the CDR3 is TGCGCCAGCAGTGACACTGGACAGCTTCGTGTTCTTGCGGTAGCTTTCTTT. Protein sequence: CASSDTGQLRVLAVAFF.

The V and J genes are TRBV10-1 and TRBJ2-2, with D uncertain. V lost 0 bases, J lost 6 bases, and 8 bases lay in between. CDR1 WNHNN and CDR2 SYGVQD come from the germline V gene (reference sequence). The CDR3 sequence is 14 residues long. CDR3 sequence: CASSESIGAGELFF. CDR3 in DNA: TGCGCCAGCAGTGAGTCGATAGGTGCCGGGGAGCTGTTTTTT.

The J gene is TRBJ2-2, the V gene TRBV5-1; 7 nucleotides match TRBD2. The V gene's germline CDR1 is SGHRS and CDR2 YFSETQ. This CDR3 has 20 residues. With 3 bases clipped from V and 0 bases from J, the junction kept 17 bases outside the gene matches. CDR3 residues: CASSSPPRGSGPPNTGELFF. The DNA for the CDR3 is TGCGCCAGCAGCTCCCCCCCTAGGGGTAGCGGGCCTCCGAACACCGGGGAGCTGTTTTTT.

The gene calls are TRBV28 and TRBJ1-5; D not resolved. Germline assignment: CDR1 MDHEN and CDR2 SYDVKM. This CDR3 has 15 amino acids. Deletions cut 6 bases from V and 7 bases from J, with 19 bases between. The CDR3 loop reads CASSPPNPRLQPQHF. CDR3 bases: TGTGCCAGCAGCCCACCTAACCCCAGACTACAGCCCCAGCATTTT.

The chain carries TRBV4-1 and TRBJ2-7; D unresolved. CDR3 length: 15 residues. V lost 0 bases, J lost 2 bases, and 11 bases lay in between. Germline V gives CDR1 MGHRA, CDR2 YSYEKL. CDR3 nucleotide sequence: TGCGCCAGCAGCCAAGAGTTTAGGAATACCTACGAGCAGTACTTC. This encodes CASSQEFRNTYEQYF.

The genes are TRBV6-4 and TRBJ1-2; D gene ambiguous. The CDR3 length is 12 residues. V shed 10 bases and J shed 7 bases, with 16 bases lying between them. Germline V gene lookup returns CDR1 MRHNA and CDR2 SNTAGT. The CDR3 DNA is TGTGCCACCAGCTTGTCCGCGCTTGGCTACACCTTC. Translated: CATSLSALGYTF.

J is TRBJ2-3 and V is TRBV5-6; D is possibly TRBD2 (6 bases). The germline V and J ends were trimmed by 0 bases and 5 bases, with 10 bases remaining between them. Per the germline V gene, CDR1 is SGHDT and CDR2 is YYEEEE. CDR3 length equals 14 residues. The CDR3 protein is CASSLAGDRDTQYF. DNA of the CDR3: TGTGCCAGCAGCTTGGCGGGGGACCGAGATACGCAGTATTTT.

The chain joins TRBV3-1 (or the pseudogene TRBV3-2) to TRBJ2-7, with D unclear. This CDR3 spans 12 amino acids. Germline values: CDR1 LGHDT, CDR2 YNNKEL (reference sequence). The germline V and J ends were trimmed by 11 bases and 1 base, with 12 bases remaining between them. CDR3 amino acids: CALLLSSYEQYF. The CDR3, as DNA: TGTGCCCTCCTACTAAGTTCCTACGAGCAGTACTTC.

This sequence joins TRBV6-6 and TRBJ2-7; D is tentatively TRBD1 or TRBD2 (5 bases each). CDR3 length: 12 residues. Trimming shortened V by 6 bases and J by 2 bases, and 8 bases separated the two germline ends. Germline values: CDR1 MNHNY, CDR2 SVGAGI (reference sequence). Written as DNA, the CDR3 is TGTGCCAGCAGGGGGGATACCTACGAGCAGTACTTC. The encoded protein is CASRGDTYEQYF.

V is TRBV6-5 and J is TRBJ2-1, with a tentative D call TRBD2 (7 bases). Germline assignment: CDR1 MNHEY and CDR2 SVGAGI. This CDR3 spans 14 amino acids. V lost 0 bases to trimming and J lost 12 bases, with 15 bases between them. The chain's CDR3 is CASSYSRGGLGQFF. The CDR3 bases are TGTGCCAGCAGTTACTCGAGGGGGGGCCTTGGGCAGTTCTTC.

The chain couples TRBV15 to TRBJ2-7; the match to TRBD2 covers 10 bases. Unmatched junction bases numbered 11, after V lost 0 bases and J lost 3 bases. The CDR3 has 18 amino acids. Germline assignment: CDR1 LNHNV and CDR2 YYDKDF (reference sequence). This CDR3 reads CATSRDWLAGELSYEQYF. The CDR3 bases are TGTGCCACCAGCAGAGATTGGCTAGCGGGAGAGTTGAGCTACGAGCAGTACTTC.

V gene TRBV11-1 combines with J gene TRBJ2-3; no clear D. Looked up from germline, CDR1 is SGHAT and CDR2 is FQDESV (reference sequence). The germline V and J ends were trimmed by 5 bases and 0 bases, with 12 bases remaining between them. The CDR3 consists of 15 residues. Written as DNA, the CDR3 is TGTGCCAGCAGCCTGAGACGGTCTAGCACAGATACGCAGTATTTT. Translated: CASSLRRSSTDTQYF.

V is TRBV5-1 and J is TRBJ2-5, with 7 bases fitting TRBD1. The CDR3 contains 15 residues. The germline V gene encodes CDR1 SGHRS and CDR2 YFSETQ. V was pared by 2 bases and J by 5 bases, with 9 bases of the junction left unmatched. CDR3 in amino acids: CASSLLTGSVETQYF. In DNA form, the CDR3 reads TGCGCCAGCAGCTTATTGACAGGGTCGGTCGAGACCCAGTACTTC.

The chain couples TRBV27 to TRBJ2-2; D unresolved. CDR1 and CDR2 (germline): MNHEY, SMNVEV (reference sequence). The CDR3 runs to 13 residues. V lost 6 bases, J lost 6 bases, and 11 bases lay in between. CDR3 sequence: CASSLSTAGELFF. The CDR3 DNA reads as TGTGCCAGCAGCCTCTCGACGGCCGGGGAGCTGTTTTTT.

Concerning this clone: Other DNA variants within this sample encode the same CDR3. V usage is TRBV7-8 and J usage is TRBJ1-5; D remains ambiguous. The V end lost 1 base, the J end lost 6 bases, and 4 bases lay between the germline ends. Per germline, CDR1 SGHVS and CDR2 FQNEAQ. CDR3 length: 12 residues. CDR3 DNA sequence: TGTGCCAGCAGCTTAGAGGGTCAGCCCCAGCATTTT. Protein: CASSLEGQPQHF.

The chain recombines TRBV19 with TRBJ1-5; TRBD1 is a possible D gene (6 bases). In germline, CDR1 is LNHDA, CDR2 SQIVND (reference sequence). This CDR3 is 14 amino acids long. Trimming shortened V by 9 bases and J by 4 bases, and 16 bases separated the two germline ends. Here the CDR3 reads CASRTVPSNQPQHF. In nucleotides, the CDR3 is TGTGCCAGCCGGACAGTCCCCTCAAATCAGCCCCAGCATTTT.

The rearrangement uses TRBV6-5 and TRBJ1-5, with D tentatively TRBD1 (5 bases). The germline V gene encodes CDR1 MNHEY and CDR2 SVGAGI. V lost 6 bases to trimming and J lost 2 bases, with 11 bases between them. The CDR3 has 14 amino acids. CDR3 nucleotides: TGTGCCAGCAGGGACATTTATCGCAATCAGCCCCAGCATTTT. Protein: CASRDIYRNQPQHF.